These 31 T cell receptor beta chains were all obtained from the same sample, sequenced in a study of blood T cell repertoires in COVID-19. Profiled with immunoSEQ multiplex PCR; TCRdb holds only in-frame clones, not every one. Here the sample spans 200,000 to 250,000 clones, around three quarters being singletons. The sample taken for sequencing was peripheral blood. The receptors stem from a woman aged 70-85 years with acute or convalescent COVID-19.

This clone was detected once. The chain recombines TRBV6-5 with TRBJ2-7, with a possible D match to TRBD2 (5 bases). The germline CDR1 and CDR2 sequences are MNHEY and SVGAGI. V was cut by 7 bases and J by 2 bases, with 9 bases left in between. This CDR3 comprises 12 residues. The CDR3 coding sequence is TGTGCCAGCAAACTAGGCACCTACGAGCAGTACGTC. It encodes CASKLGTYEQYV.

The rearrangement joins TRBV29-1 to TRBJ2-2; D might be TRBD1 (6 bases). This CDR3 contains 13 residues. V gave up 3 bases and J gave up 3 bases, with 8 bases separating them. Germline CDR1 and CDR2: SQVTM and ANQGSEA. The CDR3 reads CSVDTGHTGELFF. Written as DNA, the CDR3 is TGCAGCGTTGACACAGGGCACACCGGGGAGCTGTTTTTT.

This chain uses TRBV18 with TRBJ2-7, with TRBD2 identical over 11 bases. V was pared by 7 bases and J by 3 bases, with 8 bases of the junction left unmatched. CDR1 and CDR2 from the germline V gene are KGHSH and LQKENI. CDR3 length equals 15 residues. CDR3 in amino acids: CASLPSGGNHYEQYF. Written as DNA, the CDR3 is TGTGCCAGCTTGCCTAGCGGGGGGAATCACTACGAGCAGTACTTC.

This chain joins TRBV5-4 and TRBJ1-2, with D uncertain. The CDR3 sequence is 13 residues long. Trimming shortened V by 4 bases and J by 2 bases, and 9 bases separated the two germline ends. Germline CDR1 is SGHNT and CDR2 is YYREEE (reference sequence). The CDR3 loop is CASSLGGNYGYTF. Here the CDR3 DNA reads TGTGCCAGCAGCCTTGGAGGAAACTATGGCTACACCTTC. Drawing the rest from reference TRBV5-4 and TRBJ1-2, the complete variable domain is ETGVTQSPTHLIKTRGQQVTLRCSSQSGHNTVSWYQQALGQGPQFIFQYYREEENGRGNFPPRFSGLQFPNYSSELNVNALELDDSALYLCASSLGGNYGYTFGSGTRLTVV.

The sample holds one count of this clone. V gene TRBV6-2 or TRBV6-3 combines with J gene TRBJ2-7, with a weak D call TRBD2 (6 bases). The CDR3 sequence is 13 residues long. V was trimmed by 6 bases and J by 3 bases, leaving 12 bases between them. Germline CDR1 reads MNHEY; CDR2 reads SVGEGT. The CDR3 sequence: CASSDYGGYEQYF. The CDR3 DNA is TGTGCCAGCAGCGACTACGGGGGCTACGAGCAGTACTTC.

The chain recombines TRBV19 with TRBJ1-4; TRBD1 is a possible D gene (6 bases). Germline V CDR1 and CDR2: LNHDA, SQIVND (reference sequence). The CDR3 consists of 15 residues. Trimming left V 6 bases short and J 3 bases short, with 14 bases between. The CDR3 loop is CASSRQVIANEKLFF. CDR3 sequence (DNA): TGTGCCAGTAGCCGACAGGTTATCGCTAATGAAAAACTGTTTTTT.

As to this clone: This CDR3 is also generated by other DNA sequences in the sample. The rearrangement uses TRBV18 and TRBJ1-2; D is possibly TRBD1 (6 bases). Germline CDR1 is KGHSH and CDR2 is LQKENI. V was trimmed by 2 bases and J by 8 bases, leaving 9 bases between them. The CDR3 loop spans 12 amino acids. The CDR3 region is CASSPTGNGYTF. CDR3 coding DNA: TGTGCCAGCTCACCAACAGGGAACGGCTACACCTTC.

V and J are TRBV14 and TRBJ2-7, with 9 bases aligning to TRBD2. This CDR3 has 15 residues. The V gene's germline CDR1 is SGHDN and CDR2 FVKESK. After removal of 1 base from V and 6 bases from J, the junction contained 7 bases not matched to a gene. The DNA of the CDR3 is TGTGCCAGCAGCCAAGTTAGCGGGGGCCGGGGCGAGCAGTACTTC. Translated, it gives CASSQVSGGRGEQYF.

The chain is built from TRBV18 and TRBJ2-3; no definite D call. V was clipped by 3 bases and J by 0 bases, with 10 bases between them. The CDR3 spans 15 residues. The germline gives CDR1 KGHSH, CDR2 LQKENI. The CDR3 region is CASSPEALSTDTQYF. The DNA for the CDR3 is TGTGCCAGCTCACCGGAAGCGCTAAGCACAGATACGCAGTATTTT.

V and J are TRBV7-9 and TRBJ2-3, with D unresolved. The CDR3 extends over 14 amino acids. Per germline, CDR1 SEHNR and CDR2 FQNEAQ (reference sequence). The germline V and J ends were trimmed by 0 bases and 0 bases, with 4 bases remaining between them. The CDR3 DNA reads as TGTGCCAGCAGCTTAGCCGGTAGCACAGATACGCAGTATTTT. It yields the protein CASSLAGSTDTQYF.

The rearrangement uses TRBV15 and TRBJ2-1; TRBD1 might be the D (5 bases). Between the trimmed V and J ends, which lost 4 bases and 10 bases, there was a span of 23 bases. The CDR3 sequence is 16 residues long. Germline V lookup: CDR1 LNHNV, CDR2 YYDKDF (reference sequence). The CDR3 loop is CATSNLGFLREREQFF. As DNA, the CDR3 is TGTGCCACCAGCAACCTAGGGTTCCTCAGGGAAAGAGAGCAGTTCTTC.

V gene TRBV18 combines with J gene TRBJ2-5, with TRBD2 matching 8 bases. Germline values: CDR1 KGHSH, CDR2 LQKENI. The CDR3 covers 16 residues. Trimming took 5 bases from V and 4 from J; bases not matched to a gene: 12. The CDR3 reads CASSRSGSGVGETQYF. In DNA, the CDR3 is TGTGCCAGCTCAAGAAGCGGTAGCGGGGTTGGAGAGACCCAGTACTTC.

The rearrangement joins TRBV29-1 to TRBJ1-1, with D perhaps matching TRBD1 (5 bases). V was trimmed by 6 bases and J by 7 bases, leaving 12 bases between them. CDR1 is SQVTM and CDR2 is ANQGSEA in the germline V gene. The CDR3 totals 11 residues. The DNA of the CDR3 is TGCAGCGTCAACACGGGGGTTGAAGCTTTCTTT. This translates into CSVNTGVEAFF. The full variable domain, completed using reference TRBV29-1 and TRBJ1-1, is SAVISQKPSRDICQRGTSLTIQCQVDSQVTMMFWYRQQPGQSLTLIATANQGSEATYESGFVIDKFPISRPNLTFSTLTVSNMSPEDSSIYLCSVNTGVEAFFGQGTRLTVV.

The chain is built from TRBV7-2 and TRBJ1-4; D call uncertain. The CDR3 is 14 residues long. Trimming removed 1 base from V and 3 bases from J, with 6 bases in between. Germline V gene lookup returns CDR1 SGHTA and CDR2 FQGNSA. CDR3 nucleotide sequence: TGTGCCAGCAGCTTAGGCGGGTCTAATGAAAAACTGTTTTTT. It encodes CASSLGGSNEKLFF. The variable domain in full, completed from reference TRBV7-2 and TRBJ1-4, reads GAGVSQSPSNKVTEKGKDVELRCDPISGHTALYWYRQSLGQGLEFLIYFQGNSAPDKSGLPSDRFSAERTGGSVSTLTIQRTQQEDSAVYLCASSLGGSNEKLFFGSGTQLSVL.

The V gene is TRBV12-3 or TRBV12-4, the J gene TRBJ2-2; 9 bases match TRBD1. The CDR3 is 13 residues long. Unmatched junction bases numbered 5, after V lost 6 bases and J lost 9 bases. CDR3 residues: CASSLTGGRELFF. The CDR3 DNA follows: TGTGCCAGCAGCCTTACAGGGGGCCGGGAGCTGTTTTTT.

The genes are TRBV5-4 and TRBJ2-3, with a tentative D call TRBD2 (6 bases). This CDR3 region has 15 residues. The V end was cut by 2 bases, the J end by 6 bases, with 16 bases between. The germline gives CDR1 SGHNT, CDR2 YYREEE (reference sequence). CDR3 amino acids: CASSFGGALWDTQYF. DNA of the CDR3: TGTGCCAGCAGCTTTGGCGGGGCGCTCTGGGATACGCAGTATTTT.

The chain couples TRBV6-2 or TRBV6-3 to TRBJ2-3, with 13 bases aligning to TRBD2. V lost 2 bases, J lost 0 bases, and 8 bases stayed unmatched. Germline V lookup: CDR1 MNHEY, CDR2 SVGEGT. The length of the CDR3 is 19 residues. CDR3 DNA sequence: TGTGCCAGCAGTTACGAGGCCGGGACTAGCGGGACTAGCACAGATACGCAGTATTTT. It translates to CASSYEAGTSGTSTDTQYF.

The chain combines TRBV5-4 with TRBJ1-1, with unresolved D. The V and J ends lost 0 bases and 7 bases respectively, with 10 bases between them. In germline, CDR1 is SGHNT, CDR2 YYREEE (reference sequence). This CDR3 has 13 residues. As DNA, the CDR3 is TGTGCCAGCAGCTTGGCGAGACGAGGTGAAGCTTTCTTT. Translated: CASSLARRGEAFF.

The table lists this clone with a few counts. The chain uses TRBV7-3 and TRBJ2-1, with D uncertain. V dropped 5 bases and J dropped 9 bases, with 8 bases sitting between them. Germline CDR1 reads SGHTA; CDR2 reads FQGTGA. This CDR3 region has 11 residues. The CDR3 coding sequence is TGTGCCAGCAGCCTGGGCATTGAGCAGTTCTTC. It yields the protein CASSLGIEQFF.

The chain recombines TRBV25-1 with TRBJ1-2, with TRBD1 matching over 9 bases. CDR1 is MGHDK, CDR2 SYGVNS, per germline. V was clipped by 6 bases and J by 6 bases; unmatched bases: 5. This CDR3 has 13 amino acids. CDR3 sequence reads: CASSTGGWNGYTF. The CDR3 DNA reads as TGTGCCAGCAGCACAGGGGGCTGGAATGGCTACACCTTC.

CDR3 DNA sequence: TGTGCCAGCAGTGGCGACAGGGCCCCTCTTCAATCAGAGCCCCAGCATTTT. Encoded protein: CASSGDRAPLQSEPQHF. The rearrangement joins TRBV6-1 to TRBJ1-5; 7 bases are a match to TRBD1. The CDR3 has 17 amino acids. V gave up 4 bases and J gave up 8 bases; unmatched junction bases: 17. Germline V CDR1 and CDR2: MNHNS, SASEGT.

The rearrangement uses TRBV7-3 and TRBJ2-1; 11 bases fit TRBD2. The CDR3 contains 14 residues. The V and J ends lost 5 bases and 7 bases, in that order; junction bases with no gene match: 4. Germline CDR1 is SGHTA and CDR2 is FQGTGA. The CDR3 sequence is CASSELAGVNEQFF. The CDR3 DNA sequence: TGTGCCAGCAGCGAACTAGCGGGGGTTAATGAGCAGTTCTTC. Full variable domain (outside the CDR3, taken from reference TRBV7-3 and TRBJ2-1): GAGVSQTPSNKVTEKGKYVELRCDPISGHTALYWYRQSLGQGPEFLIYFQGTGAADDSGLPNDRFFAVRPEGSVSTLKIQRTERGDSAVYLCASSELAGVNEQFFGPGTRLTVL.

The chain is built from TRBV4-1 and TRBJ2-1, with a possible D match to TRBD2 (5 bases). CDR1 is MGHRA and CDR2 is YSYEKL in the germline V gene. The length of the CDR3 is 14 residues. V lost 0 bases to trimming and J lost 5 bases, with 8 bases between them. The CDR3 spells CASSQDGGHNEQFF. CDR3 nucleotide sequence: TGCGCCAGCAGCCAAGACGGCGGGCACAATGAGCAGTTCTTC.

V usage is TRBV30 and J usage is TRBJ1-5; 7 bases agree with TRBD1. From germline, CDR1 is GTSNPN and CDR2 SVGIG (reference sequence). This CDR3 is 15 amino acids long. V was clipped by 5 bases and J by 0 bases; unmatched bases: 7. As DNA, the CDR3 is TGTGCCTGGTCCCTTGGGACAGTTAGCAATCAGCCCCAGCATTTT. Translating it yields CAWSLGTVSNQPQHF. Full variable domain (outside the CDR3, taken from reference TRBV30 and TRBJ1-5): SQTIHQWPATLVQPVGSPLSLECTVEGTSNPNLYWYRQAAGRGLQLLFYSVGIGQISSEVPQNLSASRPQDRQFILSSKKLLLSDSGFYLCAWSLGTVSNQPQHFGDGTRLSIL.

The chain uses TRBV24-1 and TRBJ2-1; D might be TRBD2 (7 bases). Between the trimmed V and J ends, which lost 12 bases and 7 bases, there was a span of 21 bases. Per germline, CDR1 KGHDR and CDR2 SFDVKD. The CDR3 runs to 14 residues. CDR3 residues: CAAQAGGRDNEQFF. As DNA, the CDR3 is TGTGCCGCTCAGGCCGGGGGGCGGGATAATGAGCAGTTCTTC.

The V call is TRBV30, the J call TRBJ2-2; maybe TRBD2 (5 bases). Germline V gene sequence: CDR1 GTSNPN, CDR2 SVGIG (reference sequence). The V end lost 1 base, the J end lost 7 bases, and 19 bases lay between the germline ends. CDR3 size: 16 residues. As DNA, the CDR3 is TGTGCCTGGAGTGGAGCTGGACGGGGTTTAAGCGGGGAGCTGTTTTTT. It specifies CAWSGAGRGLSGELFF.

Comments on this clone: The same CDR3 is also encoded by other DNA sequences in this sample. This CDR3 reads CASSFSLQETQYF. For the CDR3, the DNA is TGTGCCAGCAGTTTTTCCCTTCAAGAGACCCAGTACTTC. This rearrangement joins TRBV12-3 or TRBV12-4 to TRBJ2-5; D is ambiguous. This CDR3 has 13 residues. Trimming cost V 3 bases and J 2 bases, with 7 bases left between them.

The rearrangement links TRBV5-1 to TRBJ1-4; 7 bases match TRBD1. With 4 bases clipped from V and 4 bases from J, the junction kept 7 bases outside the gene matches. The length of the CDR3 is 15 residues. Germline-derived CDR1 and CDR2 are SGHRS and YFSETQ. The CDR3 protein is CASSGTVLGNEKLFF. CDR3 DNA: TGCGCCAGCAGCGGGACAGTTCTGGGTAATGAAAAACTGTTTTTT.

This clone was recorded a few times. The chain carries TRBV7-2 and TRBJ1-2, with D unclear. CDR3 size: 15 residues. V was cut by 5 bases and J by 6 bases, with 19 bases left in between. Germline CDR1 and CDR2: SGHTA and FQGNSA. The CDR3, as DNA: TGTGCCAGCAGCCCTTCGACAACCCTACCGGATGGCTACACCTTC. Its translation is CASSPSTTLPDGYTF. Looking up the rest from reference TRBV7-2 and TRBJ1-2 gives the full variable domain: GAGVSQSPSNKVTEKGKDVELRCDPISGHTALYWYRQSLGQGLEFLIYFQGNSAPDKSGLPSDRFSAERTGGSVSTLTIQRTQQEDSAVYLCASSPSTTLPDGYTFGSGTRLTVV.

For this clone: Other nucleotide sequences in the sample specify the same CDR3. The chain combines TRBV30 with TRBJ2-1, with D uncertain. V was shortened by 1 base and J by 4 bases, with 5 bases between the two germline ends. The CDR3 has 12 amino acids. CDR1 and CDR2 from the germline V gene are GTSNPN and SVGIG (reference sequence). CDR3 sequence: CAWSAQYNEQFF. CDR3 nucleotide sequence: TGTGCCTGGAGTGCACAATACAATGAGCAGTTCTTC.

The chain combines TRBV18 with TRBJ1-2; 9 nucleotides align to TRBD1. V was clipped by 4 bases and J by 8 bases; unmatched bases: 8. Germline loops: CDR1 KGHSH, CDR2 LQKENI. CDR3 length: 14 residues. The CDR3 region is CASSQTGGSGGYTF. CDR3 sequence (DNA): TGTGCCAGCTCACAAACAGGGGGCTCGGGAGGCTACACCTTC.